This TCR beta chain came from a study of technical replicates of blood from a handful of donors. Per germline, CDR1 DFQATT and CDR2 SNEGSKA (reference sequence). The V and J ends lost 5 bases and 2 bases respectively, with 6 bases between them. The CDR3 spans 11 residues. The method was immunoSEQ multiplex PCR; TCRdb's version includes in-frame clones alone and lacks a portion of them. Of about 100,000 clones listed, 95% are singletons. This chain links TRBV20-1 with TRBJ2-5; D may be TRBD2 (6 bases). This sequence originates from a human donor in good health. The sequenced material came from T cells isolated from PBMCs. In DNA, the CDR3 is TGCAGTGCTGGACTACAAGAGACCCAGTACTTC. As protein: CSAGLQETQYF.